A single sample gave rise to the 32 T cell receptor beta chains below, sequenced in a study of blood T cells in healthy people across ages. The authors ran a second PCR of about 7 to 11 cycles using a sample-barcoded 5' primer and a J-beta primer mix. One entry per CDR3 protein results from TCRdb running MiXCR on the 5' RACE reads. The sample yields 650,000 to 1,000,000 distinct CDR3 sequences, more than 35% seen once. Material: blood. The receptors were sampled from a man of 80 years or more in good health.

The chain joins TRBV20-1 to TRBJ1-2, with D perhaps TRBD1 (5 bases). Deletions cut 2 bases from V and 8 bases from J, with 15 bases between. Germline V gives CDR1 DFQATT, CDR2 SNEGSKA (reference sequence). CDR3 length: 13 residues. The CDR3 DNA is TGCAGTGCTAGAACCACCGGCCCAGGGGGCTACACCTTC. Translating gives CSARTTGPGGYTF.

J is TRBJ1-6 and V is TRBV10-3; D is unresolved. CDR1 is ENHRY, CDR2 SYGVKD, per germline. The CDR3 is made up of 14 amino acids. V lost 3 bases and J 7 bases, leaving 10 bases between the germline ends. The CDR3 protein is CAISDSASNSPLHF. The CDR3, as DNA: TGTGCCATCAGTGATTCGGCCAGCAATTCACCCCTCCACTTT.

V and J are TRBV10-3 and TRBJ2-3; 9 positions match TRBD2. Trimming removed 8 bases from V and 2 bases from J; junction bases left unmatched: 11. The CDR3 has 16 amino acids. Germline CDR1 ENHRY, CDR2 SYGVKD. The CDR3 DNA sequence: TGTGCCATCTCCCGAACGACTAGCGGATACACAGATACGCAGTATTTT. As protein: CAISRTTSGYTDTQYF.

Many counts were recorded for this clonotype. This sequence joins TRBV7-2 and TRBJ2-5; the D gene is possibly TRBD1 (5 bases). Looked up from germline, CDR1 is SGHTA and CDR2 is FQGNSA. The CDR3 totals 14 residues. Deletions cut 1 base from V and 1 base from J, with 7 bases between. The CDR3 DNA reads TGTGCCAGCAGCTTAGTGCAGGGCCAAGAGACCCAGTACTTC. This translates into CASSLVQGQETQYF.

The CDR3 here is CASSFRYEQFF. CDR3 DNA sequence: TGTGCCAGCAGTTTCCGGTATGAGCAGTTCTTC. This chain uses TRBV27 with TRBJ2-1; D is unclear. CDR1 is MNHEY and CDR2 is SMNVEV in the germline V gene (reference sequence). V lost 3 bases and J lost 8, with 5 bases in between. The CDR3 runs to 11 residues.

The chain has TRBV20-1 and TRBJ2-4; D remains ambiguous. Matching the DNA end better, TRBJ2-7 makes the J call doubtful. Germline V gene data show CDR1 as DFQATT and CDR2 as SNEGSKA (reference sequence). This CDR3 region has 15 residues. This CDR3 reads CSARDHLQNGYEQYF. The DNA for the CDR3 is TGCAGTGCTAGAGATCACCTTCAAAATGGCTACGAGCAGTACTTC.

This chain uses TRBV3-1 with TRBJ1-4; D not resolved. The CDR3 has 13 residues. The germline V and J ends were trimmed by 6 bases and 1 base, with 6 bases remaining between them. Looked up from germline, CDR1 is LGHDT and CDR2 is YNNKEL (reference sequence). The CDR3, as DNA: TGTGCCAGCAGACACGGAACTAATGAAAAACTGTTTTTT. Translating it yields CASRHGTNEKLFF.

The V and J genes are TRBV27 and TRBJ2-2; D is undetermined. Trimming stripped 2 bases from V and 8 bases from J, with 12 bases between. The CDR3 covers 14 residues. Germline V gene data show CDR1 as MNHEY and CDR2 as SMNVEV (reference sequence). The CDR3 loop reads CASSLGSSLGELFF. In DNA, the CDR3 is TGTGCCAGCAGTTTAGGATCCTCTCTGGGGGAGCTGTTTTTT.

There are many counts of this clonotype. The chain couples TRBV5-1 to TRBJ2-3; 7 nucleotides match TRBD2. From germline, CDR1 is SGHRS and CDR2 YFSETQ. The CDR3 is made up of 16 amino acids. J was trimmed by 1 base and V by 0 bases; bases with no gene match: 5. DNA for the CDR3: TGCGCCAGCAGCTTGGGGGGACTAACTGGCACAGATACGCAGTATTTT. Protein: CASSLGGLTGTDTQYF.

In this sample, this clonotype turned up a few times. V and J are TRBV4-1 and TRBJ1-2; possible D gene TRBD1, 6 bases. The CDR3 totals 15 residues. V gave up 1 base and J gave up 4 bases, with 13 bases separating them. Germline V gene sequence: CDR1 MGHRA, CDR2 YSYEKL. The CDR3 DNA sequence: TGCGCCAGCAGCCAAGCAAGGGGGTTTAGCTATGGCTACACCTTC. Translating it yields CASSQARGFSYGYTF.

This chain uses TRBV7-2 with TRBJ1-5; D call uncertain. CDR3 size: 13 residues. Germline V lookup: CDR1 SGHTA, CDR2 FQGNSA. V shed 1 base and J shed 7 bases, with 8 bases lying between them. The DNA of the CDR3 is TGTGCCAGCAGCTTAGATTTGCGACAGCCCCAGCATTTT. This encodes CASSLDLRQPQHF.

V gene TRBV11-3 combines with J gene TRBJ2-7, with 9 bases lining up with TRBD2. The trim removed 0 bases at V and 5 bases at J, leaving 5 bases unmatched. The CDR3 has 15 amino acids. Germline CDR1 SGHNT, CDR2 YENEEA. The CDR3 DNA is TGTGCCAGCAGCTTAGATGGGATAGCGGGAGACGAGCAGTACTTC. This sequence encodes CASSLDGIAGDEQYF.

The chain carries TRBV4-2 and TRBJ2-3; unclear D gene. Germline CDR1 and CDR2: LGHNA and YNFKEQ. V gave up 0 bases and J gave up 9 bases, with 10 bases separating them. The CDR3 is 13 residues long. CDR3 in DNA: TGTGCCAGCAGCCAAGATCAAGGCGTGACGCAGTATTTT. Amino acid sequence: CASSQDQGVTQYF.

J is TRBJ2-1 and V is TRBV29-1; D is ambiguous. Trimming removed 4 bases at V and 7 bases at J, with 5 bases between. The CDR3 contains 10 residues. Germline V CDR1 and CDR2: SQVTM, ANQGSEA. CDR3 sequence: CSVAENEQFF. The CDR3 DNA sequence: TGCAGCGTTGCCGAAAATGAGCAGTTCTTC.

This chain uses TRBV6-6 with TRBJ2-1; 9 positions match TRBD2. Per germline, CDR1 MNHNY and CDR2 SVGAGI (reference sequence). The junction had 9 bases not matched to a gene; V was cut back by 7 bases and J by 2 bases. The CDR3 is made up of 16 amino acids. The chain's CDR3 is CASNTRTSATYNEQFF. The CDR3 bases are TGTGCCAGCAACACAAGGACTAGCGCAACCTACAATGAGCAGTTCTTC.

The chain couples TRBV12-3 or TRBV12-4 to TRBJ2-1; 9 nucleotides agree with TRBD2. There are 14 residues in the CDR3. The V gene end was trimmed by 1 base and the J gene end by 9 bases; junction bases not matched to a gene: 4. The CDR3, as DNA: TGTGCCAGCAGTTTAGGCGGGAGGGCCGGTGAGCAGTTCTTC. Protein: CASSLGGRAGEQFF.

The chain employs TRBV20-1 and TRBJ2-5; D gene unclear. This CDR3 is 11 amino acids long. The germline V and J ends were trimmed by 6 bases and 3 bases, with 8 bases remaining between them. The germline V gene has CDR1 DFQATT and CDR2 SNEGSKA (reference sequence). CDR3 loop: CSASAKETQYF. Written as DNA, the CDR3 is TGCAGTGCAAGCGCTAAAGAGACCCAGTACTTC.

Many counts were recorded for this clonotype. The chain uses TRBV7-9 and TRBJ2-4; 7 nucleotides agree with TRBD1. Germline loops: CDR1 SEHNR, CDR2 FQNEAQ (reference sequence). The CDR3 is 16 amino acids. V dropped 5 bases and J dropped 9; count of bases not matched to a gene: 16. The CDR3 protein is CASSPILAGTEGIQYF. CDR3 DNA: TGTGCCAGCAGCCCAATCTTAGCCGGGACAGAGGGCATTCAGTACTTC.

The chain links TRBV7-2 to TRBJ2-1; D may be TRBD2 (5 bases). The CDR3 contains 16 residues. From germline, CDR1 is SGHTA and CDR2 FQGNSA. Trimming took off 4 bases at V and 6 bases at J, with 19 bases between the two ends. The CDR3 DNA follows: TGTGCCAGCAGCTCCCGTCCCTTGGCTAGCTCCAATGAGCAGTTCTTC. It codes for CASSSRPLASSNEQFF.

This clonotype was detected a few times. The chain carries TRBV15 and TRBJ2-5, with TRBD2 as a possible D gene (5 bases). V was clipped by 0 bases and J by 5 bases, with 7 bases between them. The CDR3 is 13 residues long. CDR1 LNHNV and CDR2 YYDKDF come from the germline V gene (reference sequence). DNA for the CDR3: TGTGCCACCAGCAGAGATCCGGGGGAGACCCAGTACTTC. It is translated as CATSRDPGETQYF.

This clonotype was detected a few times. J is TRBJ1-5 and V is TRBV20-1; TRBD1 agrees at 8 bases. Losses at the gene ends were 4 bases for V and 4 bases for J; bases not matched to a gene: 12. CDR3 length equals 16 residues. The germline CDR1 and CDR2 sequences are DFQATT and SNEGSKA (reference sequence). In nucleotides, the CDR3 is TGCAGTGCTATAAGCTGGACAGGGATTAGTAATCAGCCCCAGCATTTT. It translates to CSAISWTGISNQPQHF.

This sequence joins TRBV27 and TRBJ2-2; possible D gene TRBD1, 6 bases. Between the trimmed V and J ends, which lost 0 bases and 1 base, there was a span of 6 bases. CDR1 is MNHEY and CDR2 is SMNVEV in the germline V gene (reference sequence). This CDR3 has 15 amino acids. The DNA for the CDR3 is TGTGCCAGCAGTTTATCAGGGGGGAACACCGGGGAGCTGTTTTTT. Its protein is CASSLSGGNTGELFF.

This chain links TRBV28 with TRBJ2-7; D not resolved. Trimming removed 7 bases from V and 4 bases from J, with 11 bases in between. The CDR3 consists of 12 residues. Germline CDR1 is MDHEN and CDR2 is SYDVKM. The DNA for the CDR3 is TGTGCCAGCAAGAGCGAGAGGTACGAGCAGTACTTC. This translates into CASKSERYEQYF.

This clonotype was observed many times. The chain joins TRBV6-6 to TRBJ2-7; D is possibly TRBD1 (6 bases). The CDR3 is 13 residues long. The ends were cut back, 6 bases at V and 3 bases at J, with 12 bases in the middle. CDR1 and CDR2 from the germline V gene are MNHNY and SVGAGI (reference sequence). The CDR3 loop is CASRTGTFYEQYF. DNA of the CDR3: TGTGCCAGCAGGACCGGGACATTCTACGAGCAGTACTTC.

The rearrangement uses TRBV5-5 and TRBJ2-2; TRBD1 might be the D (5 bases). V dropped 4 bases and J dropped 1 base, with 14 bases sitting between them. CDR3 size: 16 residues. The germline V gene has CDR1 SGHKS and CDR2 YYEKEE (reference sequence). CDR3 nucleotides: TGTGCCAGCAGCCAGGACAACGACTTGAACACCGGGGAGCTGTTTTTT. Translation: CASSQDNDLNTGELFF.

This clonotype is a singleton in its sample. The V gene is TRBV7-2, the J gene TRBJ2-5, with D perhaps TRBD2 (5 bases). The DNA end favors TRBJ2-7, so the J call may be wrong. Germline-derived CDR1 and CDR2 are SGHTA and FQGNSA. The CDR3 runs 15 residues. DNA of the CDR3: TGTGCCAGCAGCTTCGATGTGAGCGGCCTTTACGAGCAGTACTTC. This encodes CASSFDVSGLYEQYF.

The CDR3 bases are TGCGCCAGCAGCCAAGTCTCCGGGACTAGTACCTACGAGCAGTACTTC. This sequence encodes CASSQVSGTSTYEQYF. The chain employs TRBV4-1 and TRBJ2-7, with 8 positions matching TRBD2. CDR1 and CDR2 (germline): MGHRA, YSYEKL. V shed 1 base and J 2 bases; nucleotides not matched to a gene: 7. The CDR3 sequence is 16 residues long.

This sequence joins TRBV5-1 and TRBJ2-7; D remains ambiguous. With 2 bases removed from V and 3 bases from J, the gap between germline ends came to 12 bases. This CDR3 has 14 residues. Germline V gives CDR1 SGHRS, CDR2 YFSETQ. The CDR3 DNA sequence: TGCGCCAGCAGCTTTCCCTTTACCGGCTACGAGCAGTACTTC. Protein: CASSFPFTGYEQYF.

The gene calls are TRBV5-5 and TRBJ2-3; 10 bases fit TRBD2. Trimming at V came to 2 bases and at J to 4 bases, leaving 13 bases not matched to a gene. CDR3 length: 18 residues. CDR1 is SGHKS, CDR2 YYEKEE, per germline (reference sequence). The CDR3 spells CASSFGLAGAGSPDTQYF. CDR3 in DNA: TGTGCCAGCAGCTTTGGTCTAGCGGGAGCAGGAAGCCCAGATACGCAGTATTTT.

This clonotype was seen only a few times. V gene TRBV6-6 combines with J gene TRBJ2-1; 9 bases match TRBD1. V gave up 5 bases and J gave up 10 bases; unmatched junction bases: 9. CDR1 and CDR2 (germline): MNHNY, SVGAGI (reference sequence). The CDR3 sequence is 14 residues long. The CDR3 here is CASSAPGQGYEQFF. CDR3 nucleotide sequence: TGTGCCAGCAGTGCCCCGGGACAGGGATACGAGCAGTTCTTC.

V and J are TRBV4-3 and TRBJ2-3, with 9 bases lining up with TRBD2. CDR1 and CDR2 (germline): LGHNA, YSLEER. V lost 4 bases, J lost 0 bases, and 8 bases stayed unmatched. CDR3 length: 17 amino acids. The CDR3 DNA reads as TGCGCCAGCAGCCCAATGAGGGCGGGGGGGAGCACAGATACGCAGTATTTT. Translated: CASSPMRAGGSTDTQYF.

This CDR3 is CASSVRASGGIDTQYF. The CDR3 DNA reads TGTGCCAGCAGCGTTCGGGCTAGCGGGGGGATAGATACGCAGTATTTT. The V and J genes are TRBV9 and TRBJ2-3; 11 bases map to TRBD2. The CDR3 contains 16 residues. Per germline, CDR1 SGDLS and CDR2 YYNGEE. Losses at the gene ends were 2 bases for V and 5 bases for J; bases not matched to a gene: 7.